The following is a TCR beta chain sequence with its context. CDR1 is SGDLS and CDR2 is YYNGEE in the germline V gene. CDR3 size: 17 residues. V was clipped by 4 bases and J by 7 bases, with 24 bases between them. The record originates from a study of blood T cell repertoires in COVID-19. Study as a whole: The cDNA or gDNA used as material had been derived from T cells, B-cell-depleted T cells, or PBMCs.

All enrollees were about 18 to 89 years old and from some 24 US areas. Generated by immunoSEQ multiplex PCR, the TCRdb table keeps only in-frame clones and is missing some. The table has fewer than 350,000 clones, about nine tenths seen once. This chain links TRBV9 with TRBJ2-1, with D tentatively TRBD2 (7 bases). This receptor was taken from a man in his fifties or sixties who had recovered from COVID-19. The specimen sequenced was PBMCs or T cells enriched from blood (not recorded which). The CDR3 coding sequence is TGTGCCAGCAGCCCAAACGTGGGCGGGGGCCTGGGGAATGAGCAGTTCTTC. Amino acid sequence: CASSPNVGGGLGNEQFF.